This T cell receptor beta chain was retrieved from a study of cytomegalovirus exposure and HLA in healthy donors. Sequencing used immunoSEQ multiplex PCR; TCRdb keeps in-frame clones, though not all of them. This sample has a few hundred thousand clones, with around 86% found just once. Overall study results and limits: A few CMV-associated chains proved CMV antigen-specific in vitro. Many donors carried some public TCRs, although rarity characterized most TCR sequences. The study put 150 or so TCR beta chains on its list as cytomegalovirus-associated.

The CDR3 contains 14 residues. Trimming removed 8 bases from V and 3 bases from J; junction bases left unmatched: 6. From germline, CDR1 is SNHLY and CDR2 FYNNEI. About this clone: Its specificity is not known.

The clonotype comes from a young woman in good health and CMV-seronegative. V and J are TRBV2 and TRBJ1-4, with 7 nucleotides matching TRBD1. Sequences were obtained from PBMCs. CDR3 in DNA: TGTGCCAGCCTAAGACAGGGCGCTAATGAAAAACTGTTTTTT. It yields the protein CASLRQGANEKLFF.